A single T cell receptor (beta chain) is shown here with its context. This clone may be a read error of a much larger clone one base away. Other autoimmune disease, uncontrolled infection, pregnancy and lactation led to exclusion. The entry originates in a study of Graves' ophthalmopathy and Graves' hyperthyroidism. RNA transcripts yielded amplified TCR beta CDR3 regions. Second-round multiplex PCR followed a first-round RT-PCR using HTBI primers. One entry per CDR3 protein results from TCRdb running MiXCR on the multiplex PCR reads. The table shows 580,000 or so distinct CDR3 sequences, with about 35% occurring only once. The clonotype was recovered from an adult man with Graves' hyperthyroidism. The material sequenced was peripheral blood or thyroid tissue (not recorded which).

In DNA form, the CDR3 reads TGTGCCAGCAGTAGTGGAGAATACACCGGGGAGCTGTTTTTT. Translated, it gives CASSSGEYTGELFF. The chain has TRBV9 and TRBJ2-2; no firm D call. Germline CDR1 and CDR2: SGDLS and YYNGEE. This CDR3 has 14 residues. V lost 5 bases to trimming and J lost 3 bases, with 11 bases between them.